These 26 T cell receptor beta chains came from one sample sequenced in a study of blood T cell repertoires in COVID-19. TCRdb's table, derived via immunoSEQ multiplex PCR, lists solely in-frame clones and lacks some. The sample holds hundreds of thousands of clones, around 84% seen once. The sequencing sample was made of peripheral blood. Receptor source: a man aged 35 to 55 with acute or convalescent COVID-19.

The chain links TRBV5-1 to TRBJ1-2; TRBD1 agrees at 8 bases. Germline V gene lookup returns CDR1 SGHRS and CDR2 YFSETQ. This CDR3 has 17 amino acids. J gave up 4 bases and V 0 bases, and 11 bases lay outside the gene matches. CDR3 region: CASSLAGGAGVSYGYTF. DNA for the CDR3: TGCGCCAGCAGCTTGGCAGGGGGCGCGGGAGTCAGCTATGGCTACACCTTC.

The chain couples TRBV5-4 to TRBJ1-2; the D gene is possibly TRBD1 (6 bases). The V and J ends lost 4 bases and 4 bases respectively, with 17 bases between them. Germline CDR1 SGHNT, CDR2 YYREEE (reference sequence). This CDR3 contains 15 residues. In DNA form, the CDR3 reads TGTGCCAGCAGCCCGCGTTCCCAGGGGACCTATGGCTACACCTTC. Translating gives CASSPRSQGTYGYTF.

This sequence joins TRBV3-1 (or the pseudogene TRBV3-2) and TRBJ1-1; 7 bases are a match to TRBD1. The ends lost 0 bases at V and 1 base at J; junction bases unmatched: 2. CDR1 and CDR2 from the germline V gene are LGHDT and YNNKEL (reference sequence). This CDR3 is 15 amino acids long. CDR3 loop: CASSQDNRGNTEAFF. The DNA of the CDR3 is TGTGCCAGCAGCCAAGATAACAGGGGGAACACTGAAGCTTTCTTT.

CDR3 sequence: CASSLGQNSGNTIYF. CDR3 nucleotides: TGTGCCAGCAGCTTGGGACAGAACTCTGGAAACACCATATATTTT. The rearrangement links TRBV5-6 to TRBJ1-3, with a weak D call TRBD1 (5 bases). Germline CDR1 and CDR2: SGHDT and YYEEEE. The CDR3 is 15 residues long. Trimming stripped 0 bases from V and 0 bases from J, with 7 bases between. Complete variable domain (other parts from reference TRBV5-6 and TRBJ1-3): DAGVTQSPTHLIKTRGQQVTLRCSPKSGHDTVSWYQQALGQGPQFIFQYYEEEERQRGNFPDRFSGHQFPNYSSELNVNALLLGDSALYLCASSLGQNSGNTIYFGEGSWLTVV.

The rearrangement links TRBV28 to TRBJ1-1; D ambiguous. Germline CDR1 reads MDHEN; CDR2 reads SYDVKM. Trimming pared 6 bases from V and 2 bases from J, leaving 16 bases between. The CDR3 sequence is 15 residues long. In DNA, the CDR3 is TGTGCCAGCAGGTTTTTTAGTGGACTAAACACTGAAGCTTTCTTT. This gives the protein CASRFFSGLNTEAFF.

The chain uses TRBV10-3 and TRBJ1-2, with TRBD1 as a possible D gene (5 bases). V lost 3 bases, J lost 2 bases, and 13 bases lay in between. The CDR3 length is 15 residues. Germline-derived CDR1 and CDR2 are ENHRY and SYGVKD. Here the CDR3 reads CAISERDKGNYGYTF. CDR3 coding DNA: TGTGCCATCAGTGAAAGAGATAAGGGGAACTATGGCTACACCTTC.

The rearrangement joins TRBV4-1 to TRBJ2-7, with 7 bases that match TRBD1. Trimming at V came to 6 bases and at J to 0 bases, leaving 20 bases not matched to a gene. Germline CDR1 and CDR2: MGHRA and YSYEKL. This CDR3 is built from 19 residues. The CDR3 nucleotides read TGCGCCAGCAGGCGGAAAGGGGACAGTTACGACCCGAGCTCCTACGAGCAGTACTTC. Protein product: CASRRKGDSYDPSSYEQYF.

The gene calls are TRBV2 and TRBJ1-4; no clear D. The V end lost 3 bases, the J end lost 4 bases, and 15 bases lay between the germline ends. Germline lookup yields CDR1 SNHLY and CDR2 FYNNEI. The CDR3 extends over 16 amino acids. The DNA for the CDR3 is TGTGCCAGCAGTGATTTTTGGGAGAAGGATAATGAAAAACTGTTTTTT. Translating gives CASSDFWEKDNEKLFF. The whole variable domain, filled in from reference TRBV2 and TRBJ1-4, reads EPEVTQTPSHQVTQMGQEVILRCVPISNHLYFYWYRQILGQKVEFLVSFYNNEISEKSEIFDDQFSVERPDGSNFTLKIRSTKLEDSAMYFCASSDFWEKDNEKLFFGSGTQLSVL.

The chain recombines TRBV5-4 with TRBJ2-1; D ambiguous. Deletions cut 0 bases from V and 4 bases from J, with 5 bases between. The CDR3 is 13 amino acids. Germline CDR1 reads SGHNT; CDR2 reads YYREEE (reference sequence). For the CDR3, the DNA is TGTGCCAGCAGCTTGGCGCAGTACAATGAGCAGTTCTTC. Translated: CASSLAQYNEQFF. The full variable domain, its missing parts supplied by reference TRBV5-4 and TRBJ2-1, is ETGVTQSPTHLIKTRGQQVTLRCSSQSGHNTVSWYQQALGQGPQFIFQYYREEENGRGNFPPRFSGLQFPNYSSELNVNALELDDSALYLCASSLAQYNEQFFGPGTRLTVL.

The rearrangement uses TRBV5-4 and TRBJ1-2; 8 bases align to TRBD1. The CDR3 covers 15 residues. V shed 5 bases, J shed 8 bases, and the junction held 14 bases outside the gene matches. CDR1 and CDR2 (germline): SGHNT, YYREEE (reference sequence). This chain's CDR3 is CASRGQGSGRVGYTF. The DNA of the CDR3 is TGTGCCAGCAGAGGACAGGGCTCGGGTCGTGTAGGCTACACCTTC.

J is TRBJ2-7 and V is TRBV6-5; TRBD1 matches 8 bases. Germline CDR1 is MNHEY and CDR2 is SVGAGI. The CDR3 has 15 amino acids. V was clipped by 6 bases and J by 6 bases; unmatched bases: 13. The chain's CDR3 is CASRTTPGQVSEQYF. The CDR3 DNA reads TGTGCCAGCAGAACTACCCCGGGACAGGTGAGCGAGCAGTACTTC.

This chain connects TRBV9 to TRBJ2-3; 9 bases align to TRBD2. This CDR3 region has 16 residues. Germline lookup yields CDR1 SGDLS and CDR2 YYNGEE. V gave up 7 bases and J gave up 4 bases; unmatched junction bases: 13. The CDR3 nucleotides are TGTGCCAGCGGGAACCCGCGGGGGGGCCTTTCAGATACGCAGTATTTT. Translating it yields CASGNPRGGLSDTQYF.

This chain uses TRBV14 with TRBJ1-2; perhaps TRBD1 as D (6 bases). The CDR3 contains 13 residues. V lost 4 bases and J lost 4, with 10 bases in between. CDR1 and CDR2 (germline): SGHDN, FVKESK. The CDR3 nucleotides read TGTGCCAGCAGCCCCTTGACAGGCTATGGCTACACCTTC. Protein product: CASSPLTGYGYTF.

In the case of this clone: Other DNA sequences in this specimen translate into the identical CDR3. CDR3 sequence reads: CASSPKDRAGTEAFF. CDR3 in DNA: TGTGCCAGCTCACCAAAAGACAGGGCGGGCACTGAAGCTTTCTTT. The chain is built from TRBV18 and TRBJ1-1; 7 bases line up with TRBD1. The length of the CDR3 is 15 residues. The V and J ends lost 2 bases and 4 bases, in that order; junction bases with no gene match: 7. Looked up from germline, CDR1 is KGHSH and CDR2 is LQKENI.

This CDR3 is CASSLGPGTGNQPQHF. CDR3 nucleotide sequence: TGTGCCAGCAGCTTAGGTCCGGGAACGGGCAATCAGCCCCAGCATTTT. The chain employs TRBV7-2 and TRBJ1-5; no clear D. Trimming left V 1 base short and J 2 bases short, with 12 bases between. The germline gives CDR1 SGHTA, CDR2 FQGNSA. This CDR3 is built from 16 residues.

The chain employs TRBV7-2 and TRBJ2-7, with no clear D. The CDR3 runs 13 residues. CDR1 and CDR2 from the germline V gene are SGHTA and FQGNSA. Trimming shortened V by 5 bases and J by 3 bases, and 11 bases separated the two germline ends. CDR3 sequence: CASSRGVNYEQYF. The DNA of the CDR3 is TGTGCCAGCAGCCGCGGAGTCAACTACGAGCAGTACTTC.

This clone occurred once. The V gene is TRBV7-9, the J gene TRBJ1-5, with D perhaps TRBD1 (6 bases). There are 17 residues in the CDR3. V was shortened by 5 bases and J by 0 bases, with 17 bases between the two germline ends. Per the germline V gene, CDR1 is SEHNR and CDR2 is FQNEAQ (reference sequence). CDR3 coding DNA: TGTGCCAGCAGCAAGTCGACAGGCCCAAATAGCAATCAGCCCCAGCATTTT. Its protein is CASSKSTGPNSNQPQHF.

The chain joins TRBV30 to TRBJ1-5; D uncertain. The V and J ends lost 0 bases and 4 bases respectively, with 10 bases between them. Germline assignment: CDR1 GTSNPN and CDR2 SVGIG (reference sequence). This CDR3 is 14 amino acids long. DNA of the CDR3: TGTGCCTGGAGTGTTGAGCACCTAAATCAGCCCCAGCATTTT. Its protein is CAWSVEHLNQPQHF.

Note on this clone: Given the absence of the conserved phenylalanine or tryptophan at the CDR3 end, a read error is likely. The chain is built from TRBV30 and TRBJ1-2; the match to TRBD1 covers 7 bases. V lost 1 base, J lost 5 bases, and 10 bases stayed unmatched. Per germline, CDR1 GTSNPN and CDR2 SVGIG (reference sequence). This CDR3 has 15 amino acids. The CDR3 DNA reads TGTGCCTGGAGTGGGGCGGCAGGGGGATGGTATGGCTACACCCTC. Residues: CAWSGAAGGWYGYTL.

The chain joins TRBV7-2 to TRBJ1-2; no firm D call. Trimming cost V 5 bases and J 8 bases, with 24 bases left between them. Germline V gene data show CDR1 as SGHTA and CDR2 as FQGNSA. The CDR3 contains 16 residues. The CDR3 sequence is CASSTRSIEAGWGYTF. The CDR3 bases are TGTGCCAGCAGCACCCGCTCTATAGAGGCGGGATGGGGCTACACCTTC.

The chain employs TRBV27 and TRBJ2-7; possible D gene TRBD2, 5 bases. Germline assignment: CDR1 MNHEY and CDR2 SMNVEV (reference sequence). The CDR3 is made up of 18 amino acids. V was pared by 2 bases and J by 4 bases, with 24 bases between. CDR3 residues: CASSLIGGLETRLYEQYF. CDR3 sequence (DNA): TGTGCCAGCAGTTTAATCGGTGGACTCGAAACGAGACTGTACGAGCAGTACTTC.

The chain employs TRBV19 and TRBJ1-5; 7 positions match TRBD1. In germline, CDR1 is LNHDA, CDR2 SQIVND (reference sequence). The CDR3 spans 15 residues. Germline trimming cut 3 bases from V and 8 bases from J; bases unmatched to any gene: 10. DNA for the CDR3: TGTGCCAGTAGTATTCTGACAGGGCAGTCAGAGCCCCAGCATTTT. Its translation is CASSILTGQSEPQHF.

This clone was observed a few times. The rearrangement links TRBV2 to TRBJ1-4; tentatively, D is TRBD1 (6 bases). Germline CDR1 SNHLY, CDR2 FYNNEI. The V gene lost 6 bases and the J gene lost 2 bases, with 10 bases spanning the gap. The CDR3 covers 14 residues. The DNA for the CDR3 is TGTGCCAGCAGCCTAACAGGGACTAATGAAAAACTGTTTTTT. It translates to CASSLTGTNEKLFF.

This chain uses TRBV2 with TRBJ1-1; the D gene is possibly TRBD1 (6 bases). This CDR3 region has 16 residues. Trimming took off 6 bases at V and 1 base at J, with 18 bases between the two ends. Germline values: CDR1 SNHLY, CDR2 FYNNEI. The CDR3 here is CASSRGGSHRNTEAFF. The CDR3 DNA sequence: TGTGCCAGCAGCAGAGGGGGTAGTCATAGGAACACTGAAGCTTTCTTT. The variable domain in full, completed from reference TRBV2 and TRBJ1-1, reads EPEVTQTPSHQVTQMGQEVILRCVPISNHLYFYWYRQILGQKVEFLVSFYNNEISEKSEIFDDQFSVERPDGSNFTLKIRSTKLEDSAMYFCASSRGGSHRNTEAFFGQGTRLTVV.

The chain employs TRBV9 and TRBJ1-5, with a weak D call TRBD1 (6 bases). CDR1 and CDR2 (germline): SGDLS, YYNGEE. V gave up 0 bases and J gave up 2 bases, with 9 bases separating them. This CDR3 contains 15 residues. Written as DNA, the CDR3 is TGTGCCAGCAGCGTAGAAGGGGGACGCAATCAGCCCCAGCATTTT. Protein sequence: CASSVEGGRNQPQHF.

The rearrangement joins TRBV3-1 (or the pseudogene TRBV3-2) to TRBJ2-3; 12 bases map to TRBD2. Germline V gene sequence: CDR1 LGHDT, CDR2 YNNKEL (reference sequence). The CDR3 runs to 18 residues. Unmatched junction bases numbered 11, after V lost 2 bases and J lost 5 bases. The CDR3 DNA reads TGTGCCAGCAGCCAAATACTAGCGGGGGGCCTGTACGGAGATACGCAGTATTTT. Translating gives CASSQILAGGLYGDTQYF.